Presented here are 14 T cell receptor beta chains from one specimen sequenced in a study of radiotherapy plus CTLA-4 blockade in lung cancer. Only in-frame clones appear in the TCRdb table, and some are missing; sequencing was by immunoSEQ multiplex PCR. The sample lists 75,000 to 100,000 clones, approximately 78% seen once, with around 3.5% in the top ten. The input for sequencing was peripheral blood, taken from a patient treated with radiotherapy plus ipilimumab. Receptors were obtained from a human donor with non-small cell lung cancer who had a partial response to radiotherapy plus ipilimumab.

CDR3 in amino acids: CASRSPGLATDTQYF. In DNA, the CDR3 is TGTGCCAGCAGGAGCCCGGGACTAGCCACAGATACGCAGTATTTT. The V and J genes are TRBV6-5 and TRBJ2-3, with 9 bases matching TRBD2. V shed 6 bases and J 2 bases; nucleotides not matched to a gene: 6. Germline values: CDR1 MNHEY, CDR2 SVGAGI. The CDR3 runs 15 residues.

The V call is TRBV18, the J call TRBJ2-1, with no clear D. Looked up from germline, CDR1 is KGHSH and CDR2 is LQKENI. The CDR3 covers 14 residues. V was pared by 2 bases and J by 0 bases, with 5 bases between. CDR3 nucleotide sequence: TGTGCCAGCTCACCATACAGCTCCTACAATGAGCAGTTCTTC. This sequence encodes CASSPYSSYNEQFF.

The chain is built from TRBV7-3 and TRBJ2-1; TRBD1 is a possible D gene (6 bases). Trimming took 5 bases from V and 9 from J, leaving 20 bases between them. The CDR3 length is 15 residues. Germline V CDR1 and CDR2: SGHTA, FQGTGA. The CDR3 nucleotides read TGTGCCAGCAGCCAGGGGACGACACAATCCAGTGAGCAGTTCTTC. It translates to CASSQGTTQSSEQFF.

This clone was seen once. The chain combines TRBV14 with TRBJ1-5; D might be TRBD1 (5 bases). CDR3 length equals 15 residues. Trimming took off 0 bases at V and 7 bases at J, with 13 bases between the two ends. Germline CDR1 and CDR2: SGHDN and FVKESK. The CDR3 nucleotides are TGTGCCAGCAGCCAAGAGCTAGGGGAGGGACAGCCCCAGCATTTT. Its translation: CASSQELGEGQPQHF.

The chain is built from TRBV23-1 and TRBJ2-1, with D tentatively TRBD2 (5 bases). TRBV23-1 is reported as an ORF; its role is uncertain. CDR3 length equals 16 residues. The germline V and J ends were trimmed by 3 bases and 2 bases, with 14 bases remaining between them. DNA of the CDR3: TGCGCCAGCAGTCACAGAAAGAGGGCCACCTACAATGAGCAGTTCTTC. Protein sequence: CASSHRKRATYNEQFF.

The chain recombines TRBV6-1 with TRBJ2-3; TRBD2 might be the D (6 bases). The CDR3 has 14 amino acids. CDR1 and CDR2 from the germline V gene are MNHNS and SASEGT. Trimming pared 6 bases from V and 4 bases from J, leaving 14 bases between. CDR3 bases: TGTGCCAGCAGCACGGCGGGGAGAGCAGATACGCAGTATTTT. It is translated as CASSTAGRADTQYF.

This rearrangement joins TRBV27 to TRBJ2-7; perhaps TRBD2 as D (7 bases). V was cut by 11 bases and J by 3 bases, with 20 bases left in between. Germline V gene data show CDR1 as MNHEY and CDR2 as SMNVEV (reference sequence). The CDR3 length is 14 residues. DNA for the CDR3: TGTGCCTCTGGGGGGGCTAGCGGAGTCTACGAGCAGTACTTC. Its translation: CASGGASGVYEQYF.

This sequence joins TRBV27 and TRBJ1-2; D is undetermined. This CDR3 spans 14 amino acids. CDR1 and CDR2 (germline): MNHEY, SMNVEV (reference sequence). The V end lost 5 bases, the J end lost 4 bases, and 14 bases lay between the germline ends. CDR3 sequence (DNA): TGTGCCAGCAGTCCGACCGACGGGATCTATGGCTACACCTTC. It yields the protein CASSPTDGIYGYTF.

V gene TRBV6-6 combines with J gene TRBJ2-7; 7 bases match TRBD1. The CDR3 is made up of 14 amino acids. V lost 5 bases to trimming and J lost 4 bases; unmatched junction nucleotides: 8. Looked up from germline, CDR1 is MNHNY and CDR2 is SVGAGI (reference sequence). The CDR3 DNA sequence: TGTGCCAGCAGTAGAGGGACAGAACGATACGAGCAGTACTTC. It is translated as CASSRGTERYEQYF.

The gene calls are TRBV15 and TRBJ2-3, with D tentatively TRBD2 (6 bases). Germline V gene sequence: CDR1 LNHNV, CDR2 YYDKDF (reference sequence). V was pared by 0 bases and J by 1 base, with 11 bases between. CDR3 length: 16 amino acids. The CDR3 is CATSRDSGRGTDTQYF. The CDR3 nucleotides read TGTGCCACCAGCAGAGATTCCGGGAGAGGCACAGATACGCAGTATTTT.

The rearrangement uses TRBV15 and TRBJ2-1, with D possibly being TRBD1 (5 bases). The germline gives CDR1 LNHNV, CDR2 YYDKDF (reference sequence). This CDR3 has 14 amino acids. The germline V and J ends were trimmed by 6 bases and 8 bases, with 17 bases remaining between them. CDR3 sequence reads: CATSRRVGVDEQFF. CDR3 nucleotide sequence: TGTGCCACCAGTAGGCGAGTAGGGGTCGATGAGCAGTTCTTC.

The chain uses TRBV28 and TRBJ1-1; the match to TRBD1 covers 9 bases. This CDR3 region has 15 residues. The junction had 10 bases not matched to a gene; V was cut back by 10 bases and J by 1 base. Germline values: CDR1 MDHEN, CDR2 SYDVKM. The CDR3 loop reads CAIRTGAMGNTEAFF. The CDR3 DNA sequence: TGTGCCATTCGGACAGGGGCAATGGGGAACACTGAAGCTTTCTTT.

This clone was seen just once. The chain employs TRBV28 and TRBJ1-1, with D hard to call. V dropped 11 bases and J dropped 4 bases, with 17 bases sitting between them. Per the germline V gene, CDR1 is MDHEN and CDR2 is SYDVKM. The CDR3 has 13 amino acids. The CDR3 is CACRSGMLTEAFF. DNA for the CDR3: TGTGCCTGCCGCTCGGGGATGCTCACTGAAGCTTTCTTT.

The rearrangement joins TRBV19 to TRBJ1-1; weak D call: TRBD1 (5 bases). V lost 2 bases, J lost 5 bases, and 21 bases lay in between. Germline V gene sequence: CDR1 LNHDA, CDR2 SQIVND (reference sequence). CDR3 length: 17 amino acids. The CDR3 DNA follows: TGTGCCAGTAGTATACGTCCCCCAGGGCCCCTGGGAACTGAAGCTTTCTTT. Translation gives CASSIRPPGPLGTEAFF.